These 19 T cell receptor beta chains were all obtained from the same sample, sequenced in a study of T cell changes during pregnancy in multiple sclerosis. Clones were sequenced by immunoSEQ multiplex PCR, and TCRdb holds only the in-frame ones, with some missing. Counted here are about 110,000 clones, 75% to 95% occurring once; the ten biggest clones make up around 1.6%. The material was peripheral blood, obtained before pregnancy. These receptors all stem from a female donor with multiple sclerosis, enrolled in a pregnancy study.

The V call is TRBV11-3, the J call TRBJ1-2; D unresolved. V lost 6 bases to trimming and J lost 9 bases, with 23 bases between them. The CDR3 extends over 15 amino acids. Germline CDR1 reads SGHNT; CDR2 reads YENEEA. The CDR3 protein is CASSSPRAGMGCYTF. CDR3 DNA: TGTGCCAGCAGTTCCCCGAGGGCGGGGATGGGCTGCTACACCTTC.

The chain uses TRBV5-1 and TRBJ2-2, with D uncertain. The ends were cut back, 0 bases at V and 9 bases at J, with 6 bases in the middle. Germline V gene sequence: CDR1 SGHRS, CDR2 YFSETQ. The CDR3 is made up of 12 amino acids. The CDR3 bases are TGCGCCAGCAGCTTGGATCGTCGGGAGCTGTTTTTT. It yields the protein CASSLDRRELFF.

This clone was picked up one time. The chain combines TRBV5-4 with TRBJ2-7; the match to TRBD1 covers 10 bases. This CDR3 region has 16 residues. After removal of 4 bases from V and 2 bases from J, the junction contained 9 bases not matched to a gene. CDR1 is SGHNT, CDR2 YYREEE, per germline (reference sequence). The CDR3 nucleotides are TGTGCCAGCAGCGGCGAGGCGGGACAGGGGCCCTACGAGCAGTACTTC. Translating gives CASSGEAGQGPYEQYF.

The CDR3 region has the DNA TGCGCCAGCGCCGATCCAACGCGGGATCGCACCGGGGAGCTGTTTTTT. This codes for CASADPTRDRTGELFF. The chain combines TRBV4-1 with TRBJ2-2, with D perhaps TRBD2 (6 bases). The ends were cut back, 8 bases at V and 4 bases at J, with 20 bases in the middle. Germline CDR1 and CDR2: MGHRA and YSYEKL. This CDR3 contains 16 residues.

The CDR3 loop is CASSPGGSGSYEQYF. In nucleotides, the CDR3 is TGTGCCAGCAGCCCCGGAGGTAGCGGGAGCTACGAGCAGTACTTC. This chain connects TRBV4-2 to TRBJ2-7; 9 positions match TRBD2. Germline lookup yields CDR1 LGHNA and CDR2 YNFKEQ. The CDR3 loop spans 15 amino acids. V was clipped by 4 bases and J by 3 bases; unmatched bases: 7.

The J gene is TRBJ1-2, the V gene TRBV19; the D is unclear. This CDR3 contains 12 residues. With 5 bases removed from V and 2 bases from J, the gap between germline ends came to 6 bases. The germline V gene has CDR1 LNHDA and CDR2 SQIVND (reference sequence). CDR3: CASSWQNYGYTF. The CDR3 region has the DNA TGTGCCAGTAGTTGGCAGAACTATGGCTACACCTTC. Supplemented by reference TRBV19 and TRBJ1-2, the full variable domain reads DGGITQSPKYLFRKEGQNVTLSCEQNLNHDAMYWYRQDPGQGLRLIYYSQIVNDFQKGDIAEGYSVSREKKESFPLTVTSAQKNPTAFYLCASSWQNYGYTFGSGTRLTVV.

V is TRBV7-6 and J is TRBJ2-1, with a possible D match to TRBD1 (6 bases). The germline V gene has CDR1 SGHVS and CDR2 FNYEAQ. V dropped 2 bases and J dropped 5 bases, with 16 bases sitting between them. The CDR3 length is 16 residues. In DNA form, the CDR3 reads TGTGCCAGCAGCTTATTGGGTAGGACAGCAGACAATGAGCAGTTCTTC. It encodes CASSLLGRTADNEQFF.

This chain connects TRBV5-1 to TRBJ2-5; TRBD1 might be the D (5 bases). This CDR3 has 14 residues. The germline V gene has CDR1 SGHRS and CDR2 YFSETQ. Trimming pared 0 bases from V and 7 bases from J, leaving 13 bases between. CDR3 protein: CASSLALGDGTQYF. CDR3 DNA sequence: TGCGCCAGCAGCTTGGCCCTAGGGGATGGGACCCAGTACTTC.

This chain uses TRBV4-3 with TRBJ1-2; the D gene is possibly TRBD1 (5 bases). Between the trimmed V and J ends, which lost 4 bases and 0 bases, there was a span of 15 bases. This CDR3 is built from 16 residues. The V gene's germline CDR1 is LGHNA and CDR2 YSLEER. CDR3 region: CASSRDGGGSNYGYTF. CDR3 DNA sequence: TGCGCCAGCAGCCGGGACGGTGGAGGGTCTAACTATGGCTACACCTTC.

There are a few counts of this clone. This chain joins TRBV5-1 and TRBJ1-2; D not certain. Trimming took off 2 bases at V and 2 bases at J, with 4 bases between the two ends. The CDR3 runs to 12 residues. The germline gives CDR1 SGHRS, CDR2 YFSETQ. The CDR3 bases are TGCGCCAGCAGCTTACAAAACTATGGCTACACCTTC. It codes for CASSLQNYGYTF.

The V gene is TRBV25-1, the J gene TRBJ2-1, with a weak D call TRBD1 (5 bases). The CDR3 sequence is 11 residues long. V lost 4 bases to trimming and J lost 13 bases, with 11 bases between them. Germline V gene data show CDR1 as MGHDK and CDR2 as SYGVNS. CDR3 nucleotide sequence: TGTGCCAGCAGTGTTCGACAGATTCAGTTCTTC. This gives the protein CASSVRQIQFF. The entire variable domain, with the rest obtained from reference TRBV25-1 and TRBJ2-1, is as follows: EADIYQTPRYLVIGTGKKITLECSQTMGHDKMYWYQQDPGMELHLIHYSYGVNSTEKGDLSSESTVSRIRTEHFPLTLESARPSHTSQYLCASSVRQIQFFGPGTRLTVL.

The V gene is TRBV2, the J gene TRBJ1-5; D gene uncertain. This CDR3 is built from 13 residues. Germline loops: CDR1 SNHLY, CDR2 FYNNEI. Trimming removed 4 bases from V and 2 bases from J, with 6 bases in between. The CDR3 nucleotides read TGTGCCAGCAGTGGGGCCGGCAATCAGCCCCAGCATTTT. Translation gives CASSGAGNQPQHF. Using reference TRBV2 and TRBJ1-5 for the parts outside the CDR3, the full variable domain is EPEVTQTPSHQVTQMGQEVILRCVPISNHLYFYWYRQILGQKVEFLVSFYNNEISEKSEIFDDQFSVERPDGSNFTLKIRSTKLEDSAMYFCASSGAGNQPQHFGDGTRLSIL.

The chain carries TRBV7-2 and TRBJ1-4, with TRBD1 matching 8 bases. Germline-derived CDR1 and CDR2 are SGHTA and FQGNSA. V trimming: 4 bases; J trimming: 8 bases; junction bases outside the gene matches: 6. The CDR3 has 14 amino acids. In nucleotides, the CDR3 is TGTGCCAGCAGCTCAGGACAGGGTGGGGAAAAACTGTTTTTT. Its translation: CASSSGQGGEKLFF.

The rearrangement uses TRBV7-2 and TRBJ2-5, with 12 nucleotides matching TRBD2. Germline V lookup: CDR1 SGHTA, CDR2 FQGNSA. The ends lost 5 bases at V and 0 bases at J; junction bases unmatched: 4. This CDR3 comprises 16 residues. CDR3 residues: CASSPRLAGDQETQYF. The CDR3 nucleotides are TGTGCCAGCAGCCCCAGACTAGCGGGGGACCAAGAGACCCAGTACTTC.

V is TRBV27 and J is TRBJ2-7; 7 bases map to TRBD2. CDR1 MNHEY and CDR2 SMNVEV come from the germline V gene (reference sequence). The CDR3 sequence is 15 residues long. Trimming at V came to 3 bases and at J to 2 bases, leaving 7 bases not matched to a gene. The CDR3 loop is CASSFNNGLAYEQYF. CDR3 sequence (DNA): TGTGCCAGCAGTTTCAATAACGGACTAGCCTACGAGCAGTACTTC.

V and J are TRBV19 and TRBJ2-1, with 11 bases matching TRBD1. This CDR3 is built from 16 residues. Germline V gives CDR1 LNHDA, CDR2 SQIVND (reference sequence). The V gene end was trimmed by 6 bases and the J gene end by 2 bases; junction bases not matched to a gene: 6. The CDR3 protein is CASRPRDRGTYNEQFF. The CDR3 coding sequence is TGTGCCAGTAGGCCCCGGGACAGGGGGACCTACAATGAGCAGTTCTTC.

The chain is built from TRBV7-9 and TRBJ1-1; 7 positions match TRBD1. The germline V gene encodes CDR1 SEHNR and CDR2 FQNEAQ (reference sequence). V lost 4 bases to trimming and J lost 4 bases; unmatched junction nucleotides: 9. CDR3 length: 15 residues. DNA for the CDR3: TGTGCCAGCAGCTATGTAGCAGGGGGTTTCACTGAAGCTTTCTTT. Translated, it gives CASSYVAGGFTEAFF.

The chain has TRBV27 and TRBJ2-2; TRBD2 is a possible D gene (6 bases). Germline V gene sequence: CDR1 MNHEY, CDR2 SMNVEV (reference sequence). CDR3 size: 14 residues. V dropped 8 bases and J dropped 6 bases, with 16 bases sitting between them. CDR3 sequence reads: CASRGRSYAGELFF. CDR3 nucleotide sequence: TGTGCCAGCCGGGGGAGGTCTTACGCCGGGGAGCTGTTTTTT.

CDR3 sequence (DNA): TGTGCCACCAGGGGGGGATTGGGAGAGCAGTACTTC. This encodes CATRGGLGEQYF. This rearrangement joins TRBV6-6 to TRBJ2-7; D possibly matches TRBD1 or TRBD2 (7 bases each). Trimming left V 10 bases short and J 7 bases short, with 17 bases between. This CDR3 has 12 amino acids. Germline V gene lookup returns CDR1 MNHNY and CDR2 SVGAGI (reference sequence).